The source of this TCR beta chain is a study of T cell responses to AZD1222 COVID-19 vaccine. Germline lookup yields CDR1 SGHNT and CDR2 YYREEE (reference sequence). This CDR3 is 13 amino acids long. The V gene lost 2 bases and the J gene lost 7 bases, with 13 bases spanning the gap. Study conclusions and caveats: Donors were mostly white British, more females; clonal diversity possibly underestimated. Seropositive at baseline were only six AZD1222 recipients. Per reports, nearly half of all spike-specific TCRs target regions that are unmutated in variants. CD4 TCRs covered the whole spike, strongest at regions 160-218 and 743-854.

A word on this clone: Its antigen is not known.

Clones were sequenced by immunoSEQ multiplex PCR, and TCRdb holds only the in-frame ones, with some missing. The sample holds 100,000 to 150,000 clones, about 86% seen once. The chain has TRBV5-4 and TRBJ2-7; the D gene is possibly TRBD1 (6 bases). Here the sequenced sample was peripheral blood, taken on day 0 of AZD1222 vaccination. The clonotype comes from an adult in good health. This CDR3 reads CASSFRWGQEQYF. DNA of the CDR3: TGTGCCAGCAGCTTTAGGTGGGGGCAAGAGCAGTACTTC. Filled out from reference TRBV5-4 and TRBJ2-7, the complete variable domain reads ETGVTQSPTHLIKTRGQQVTLRCSSQSGHNTVSWYQQALGQGPQFIFQYYREEENGRGNFPPRFSGLQFPNYSSELNVNALELDDSALYLCASSFRWGQEQYFGPGTRLTVT.